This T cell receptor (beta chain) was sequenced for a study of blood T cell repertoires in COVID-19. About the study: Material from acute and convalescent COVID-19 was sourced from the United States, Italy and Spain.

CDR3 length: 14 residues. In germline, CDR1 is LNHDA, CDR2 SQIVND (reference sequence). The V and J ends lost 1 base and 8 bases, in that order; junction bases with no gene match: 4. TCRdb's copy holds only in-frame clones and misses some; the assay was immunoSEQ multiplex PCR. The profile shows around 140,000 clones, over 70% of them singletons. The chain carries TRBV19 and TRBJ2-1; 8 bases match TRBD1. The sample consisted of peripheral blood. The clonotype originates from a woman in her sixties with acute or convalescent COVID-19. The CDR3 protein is CASSIGTGSDEQFF. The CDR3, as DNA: TGTGCCAGTAGTATAGGGACAGGGTCGGATGAGCAGTTCTTC.